Sequencing of this T cell receptor beta chain was carried out in a study of neurological immune-mediated disorders. Overall study context: In a group of approximately 35 multiple sclerosis patients, roughly 30 had the relapsing-remitting type and 3 had the secondary progressive type. Findings and caveats of the study: Multiple sclerosis was found to have the least TCR clonal expansion, below healthy controls, and HTLV-1-associated myelopathy the most. Any association between clinical or MRI features and the multiple sclerosis repertoire cluster was absent.

This clonotype was found many times. Antigen specificity is unknown. 5'RACE employing 10-nucleotide random UMIs yielded the cDNA. TCRdb reprocessed the 5' RACE reads via MiXCR and lists one record per CDR3 protein. The sample lists 70,000 to 90,000 distinct CDR3 sequences; 5% to 6% were seen once. CDR1 and CDR2 (germline): SGHRS, YFSETQ. CDR3 length: 14 residues. Trimming cost V 6 bases and J 1 base, with 13 bases left between them. Sequenced: PBMCs. The clonotype comes from a woman younger than 45 with multiple sclerosis. J is TRBJ1-1 and V is TRBV5-1; no clear D. The CDR3 is CASTDRLKNTEAFF. CDR3 bases: TGCGCCAGCACTGACCGACTCAAGAACACTGAAGCTTTCTTT.